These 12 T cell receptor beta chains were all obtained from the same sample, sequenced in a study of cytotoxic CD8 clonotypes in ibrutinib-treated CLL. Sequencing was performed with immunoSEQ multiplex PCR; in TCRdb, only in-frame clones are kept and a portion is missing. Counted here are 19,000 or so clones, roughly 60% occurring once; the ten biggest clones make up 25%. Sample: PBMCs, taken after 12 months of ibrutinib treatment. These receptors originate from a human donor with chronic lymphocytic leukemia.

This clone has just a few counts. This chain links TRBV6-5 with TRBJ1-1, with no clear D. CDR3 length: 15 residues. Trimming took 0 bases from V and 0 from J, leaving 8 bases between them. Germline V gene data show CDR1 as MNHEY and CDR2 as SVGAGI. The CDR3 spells CASSYSSHLNTEAFF. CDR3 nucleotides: TGTGCCAGCAGTTACTCGAGTCATTTGAACACTGAAGCTTTCTTT.

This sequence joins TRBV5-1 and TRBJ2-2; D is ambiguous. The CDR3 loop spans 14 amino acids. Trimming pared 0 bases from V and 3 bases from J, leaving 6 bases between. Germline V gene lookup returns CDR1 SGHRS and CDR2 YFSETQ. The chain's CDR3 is CASSLVGYTGELFF. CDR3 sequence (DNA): TGCGCCAGCAGCTTGGTTGGGTACACCGGGGAGCTGTTTTTT. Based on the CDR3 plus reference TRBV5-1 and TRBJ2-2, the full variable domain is KAGVTQTPRYLIKTRGQQVTLSCSPISGHRSVSWYQQTPGQGLQFLFEYFSETQRNKGNFPGRFSGRQFSNSRSEMNVSTLELGDSALYLCASSLVGYTGELFFGEGSRLTVL.

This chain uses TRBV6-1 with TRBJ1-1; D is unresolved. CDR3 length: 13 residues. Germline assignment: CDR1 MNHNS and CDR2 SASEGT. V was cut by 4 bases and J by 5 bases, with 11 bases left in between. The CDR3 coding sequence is TGTGCCAGCAGTGGGTCTGGGGATACTGAAGCTTTCTTT. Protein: CASSGSGDTEAFF.

CDR3 in amino acids: CASREGVGTDTQYF. DNA of the CDR3: TGTGCCAGCAGAGAGGGAGTGGGCACAGATACGCAGTATTTT. The chain couples TRBV7-2 to TRBJ2-3; possibly TRBD2 for D (5 bases). The V end lost 6 bases, the J end lost 1 base, and 11 bases lay between the germline ends. Germline CDR1 is SGHTA and CDR2 is FQGNSA. This CDR3 contains 14 residues.

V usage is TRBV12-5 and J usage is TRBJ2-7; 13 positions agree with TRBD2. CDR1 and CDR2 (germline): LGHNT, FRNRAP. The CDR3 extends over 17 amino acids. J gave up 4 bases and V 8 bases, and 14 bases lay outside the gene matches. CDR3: CASRTSGRYSEMYEQYF. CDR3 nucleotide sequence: TGTGCTAGTCGGACTAGCGGGAGATATTCCGAAATGTACGAGCAGTACTTC.

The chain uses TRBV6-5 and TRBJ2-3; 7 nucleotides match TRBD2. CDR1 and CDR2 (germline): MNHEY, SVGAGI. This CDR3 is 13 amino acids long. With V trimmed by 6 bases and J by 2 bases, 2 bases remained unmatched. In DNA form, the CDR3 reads TGTGCCAGCAGGGGGGGGTTCACAGATACGCAGTATTTT. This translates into CASRGGFTDTQYF.

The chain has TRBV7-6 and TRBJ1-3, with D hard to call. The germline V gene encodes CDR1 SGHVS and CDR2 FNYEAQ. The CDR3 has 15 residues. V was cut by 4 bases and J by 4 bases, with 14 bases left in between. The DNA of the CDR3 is TGTGCCAGCAGCTCTACAGAACTGCCGGGAAACACCATATATTTT. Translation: CASSSTELPGNTIYF.

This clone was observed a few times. DNA of the CDR3: TGTGCCAGCAGTACTTACCACAGGGGAAATAGCAATCAGCCCCAGCATTTT. Its translation: CASSTYHRGNSNQPQHF. The gene calls are TRBV28 and TRBJ1-5, with TRBD1 matching 7 bases. The CDR3 length is 17 residues. Germline CDR1 and CDR2: MDHEN and SYDVKM. J was trimmed by 0 bases and V by 5 bases; bases with no gene match: 10.

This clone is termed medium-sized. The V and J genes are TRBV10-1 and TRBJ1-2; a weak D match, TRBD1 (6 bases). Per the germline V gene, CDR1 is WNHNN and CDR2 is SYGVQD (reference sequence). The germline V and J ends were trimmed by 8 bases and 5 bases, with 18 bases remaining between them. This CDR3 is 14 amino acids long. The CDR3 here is CASERAGGAYGYTF. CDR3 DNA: TGCGCCAGCGAACGGGCTGGGGGCGCGTATGGCTACACCTTC.

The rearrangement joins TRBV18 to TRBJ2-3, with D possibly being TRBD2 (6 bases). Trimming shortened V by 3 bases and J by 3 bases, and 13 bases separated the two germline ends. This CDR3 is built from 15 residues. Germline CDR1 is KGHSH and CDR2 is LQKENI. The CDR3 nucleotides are TGTGCCAGCTCACCTCGTAGCGGAGGAACAGATACGCAGTATTTT. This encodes CASSPRSGGTDTQYF.

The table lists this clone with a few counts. The CDR3 coding sequence is TGTGCCAGTAGCAGAGCCGGCAGGGCCTCCTACGAGCAGTACTTC. The encoded protein is CASSRAGRASYEQYF. V gene TRBV19 combines with J gene TRBJ2-7, with D possibly matching TRBD1 (5 bases). Per germline, CDR1 LNHDA and CDR2 SQIVND (reference sequence). The CDR3 is made up of 15 amino acids. V was trimmed by 6 bases and J by 0 bases, leaving 15 bases between them.

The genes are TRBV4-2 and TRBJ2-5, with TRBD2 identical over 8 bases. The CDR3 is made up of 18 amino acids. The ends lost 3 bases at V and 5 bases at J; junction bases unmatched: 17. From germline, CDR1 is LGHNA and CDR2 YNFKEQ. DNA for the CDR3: TGTGCCAGCAGCCAGGCGGGAGCGGGAGTCGGTGTTCGGGAGACCCAGTACTTC. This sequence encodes CASSQAGAGVGVRETQYF.